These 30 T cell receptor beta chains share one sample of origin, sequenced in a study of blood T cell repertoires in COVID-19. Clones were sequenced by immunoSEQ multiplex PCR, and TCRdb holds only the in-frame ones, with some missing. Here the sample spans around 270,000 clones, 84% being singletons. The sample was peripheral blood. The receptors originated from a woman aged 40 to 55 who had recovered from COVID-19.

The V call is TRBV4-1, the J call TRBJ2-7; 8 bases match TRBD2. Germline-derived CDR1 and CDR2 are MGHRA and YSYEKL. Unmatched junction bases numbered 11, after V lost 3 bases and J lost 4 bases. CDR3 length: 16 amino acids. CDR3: CASSQSPRGGRYEQYF. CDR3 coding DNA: TGCGCCAGCAGCCAGTCCCCACGGGGGGGCCGGTACGAGCAGTACTTC.

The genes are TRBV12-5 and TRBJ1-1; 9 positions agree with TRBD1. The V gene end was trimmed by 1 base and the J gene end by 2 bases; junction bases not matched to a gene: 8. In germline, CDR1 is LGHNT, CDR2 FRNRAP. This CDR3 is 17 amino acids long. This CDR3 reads CASGLAYYRGRNTEAFF. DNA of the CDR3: TGTGCTAGTGGTTTGGCTTATTACAGGGGGCGAAACACTGAAGCTTTCTTT.

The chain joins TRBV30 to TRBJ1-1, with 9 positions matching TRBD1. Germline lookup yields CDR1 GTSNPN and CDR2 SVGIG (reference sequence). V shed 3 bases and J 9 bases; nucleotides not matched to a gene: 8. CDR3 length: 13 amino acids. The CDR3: CAWSGGQGRQAFF. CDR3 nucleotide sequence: TGTGCCTGGAGCGGAGGACAGGGGCGTCAAGCTTTCTTT.

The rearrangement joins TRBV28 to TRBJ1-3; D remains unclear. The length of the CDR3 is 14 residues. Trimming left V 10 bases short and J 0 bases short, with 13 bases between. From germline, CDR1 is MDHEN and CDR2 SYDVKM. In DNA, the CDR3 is TGTGCCACGTACGCCGTACTCTCTGGAAACACCATATATTTT. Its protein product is CATYAVLSGNTIYF.

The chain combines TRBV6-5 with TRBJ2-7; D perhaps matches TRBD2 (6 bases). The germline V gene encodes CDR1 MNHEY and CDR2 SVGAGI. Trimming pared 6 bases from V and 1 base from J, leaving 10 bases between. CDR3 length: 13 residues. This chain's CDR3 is CASSPRGSYEQYF. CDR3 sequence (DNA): TGTGCCAGCAGCCCCCGGGGGTCCTACGAGCAGTACTTC.

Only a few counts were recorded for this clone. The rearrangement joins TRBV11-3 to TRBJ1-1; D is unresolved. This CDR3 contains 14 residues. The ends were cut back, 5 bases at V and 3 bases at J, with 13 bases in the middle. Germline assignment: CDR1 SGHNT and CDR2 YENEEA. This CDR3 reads CASSQSSTYTEAFF. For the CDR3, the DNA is TGTGCCAGCAGCCAATCCTCGACTTACACTGAAGCTTTCTTT.

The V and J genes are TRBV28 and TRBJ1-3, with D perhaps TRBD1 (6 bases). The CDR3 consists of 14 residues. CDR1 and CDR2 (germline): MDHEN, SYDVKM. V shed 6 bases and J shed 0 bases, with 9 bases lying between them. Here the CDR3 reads CASSGQNSGNTIYF. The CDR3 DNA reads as TGTGCCAGCAGCGGACAGAACTCTGGAAACACCATATATTTT.

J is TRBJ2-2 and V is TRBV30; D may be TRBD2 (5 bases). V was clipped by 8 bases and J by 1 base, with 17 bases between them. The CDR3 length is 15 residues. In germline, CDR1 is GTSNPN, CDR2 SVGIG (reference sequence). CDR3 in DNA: TGTGCCCATAGGAAGGAGGCTTTGAACACCGGGGAGCTGTTTTTT. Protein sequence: CAHRKEALNTGELFF.

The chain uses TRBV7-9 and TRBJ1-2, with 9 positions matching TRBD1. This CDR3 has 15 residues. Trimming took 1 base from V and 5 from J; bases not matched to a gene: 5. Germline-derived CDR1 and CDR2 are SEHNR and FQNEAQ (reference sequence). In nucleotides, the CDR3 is TGTGCCAGCAGCTTAGGGGACAGGGTTATATATGGCTACACCTTC. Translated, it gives CASSLGDRVIYGYTF.

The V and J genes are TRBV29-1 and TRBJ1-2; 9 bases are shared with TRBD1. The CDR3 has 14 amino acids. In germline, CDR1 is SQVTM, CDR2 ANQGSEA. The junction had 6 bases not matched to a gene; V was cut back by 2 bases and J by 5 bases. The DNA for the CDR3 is TGCAGCGTTGAAAGACAGGGGGGAGGGTATGGCTACACCTTC. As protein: CSVERQGGGYGYTF.

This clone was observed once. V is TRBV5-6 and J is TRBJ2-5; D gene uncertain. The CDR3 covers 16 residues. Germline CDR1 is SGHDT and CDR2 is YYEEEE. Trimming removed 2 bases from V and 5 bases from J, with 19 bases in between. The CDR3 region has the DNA TGTGCCAGCAGCTTTTCCCCCAGATTAGCCCGTGAGACCCAGTACTTC. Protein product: CASSFSPRLARETQYF.

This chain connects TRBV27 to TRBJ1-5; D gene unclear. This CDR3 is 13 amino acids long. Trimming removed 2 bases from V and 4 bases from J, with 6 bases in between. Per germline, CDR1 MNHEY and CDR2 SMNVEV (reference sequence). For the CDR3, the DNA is TGTGCCAGCAGTTTAAGAGGGAATCAGCCCCAGCATTTT. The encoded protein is CASSLRGNQPQHF.

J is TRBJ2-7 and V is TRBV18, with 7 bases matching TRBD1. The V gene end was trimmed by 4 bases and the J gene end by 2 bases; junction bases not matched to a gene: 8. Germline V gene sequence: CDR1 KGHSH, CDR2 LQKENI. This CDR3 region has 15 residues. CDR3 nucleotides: TGTGCCAGCTCACTAAACAGGGACAGAACCTACGAGCAGTACTTC. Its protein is CASSLNRDRTYEQYF. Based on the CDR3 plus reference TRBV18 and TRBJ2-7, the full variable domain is NAGVMQNPRHLVRRRGQEARLRCSPMKGHSHVYWYRQLPEEGLKFMVYLQKENIIDESGMPKERFSAEFPKEGPSILRIQQVVRGDSAAYFCASSLNRDRTYEQYFGPGTRLTVT.

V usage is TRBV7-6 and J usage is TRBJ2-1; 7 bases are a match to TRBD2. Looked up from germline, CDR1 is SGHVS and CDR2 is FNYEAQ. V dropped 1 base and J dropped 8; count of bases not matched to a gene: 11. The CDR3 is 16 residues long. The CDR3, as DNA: TGTGCCAGCAGCTTAGGACTAGCCCAACAAGGGGATGAGCAGTTCTTC. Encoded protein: CASSLGLAQQGDEQFF.

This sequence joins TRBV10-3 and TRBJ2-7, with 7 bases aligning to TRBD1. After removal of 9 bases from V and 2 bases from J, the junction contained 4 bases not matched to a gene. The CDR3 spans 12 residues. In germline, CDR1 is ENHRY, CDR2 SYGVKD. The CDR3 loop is CAIGDSPYEQYF. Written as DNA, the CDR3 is TGTGCCATTGGGGACAGCCCCTACGAGCAGTACTTC.

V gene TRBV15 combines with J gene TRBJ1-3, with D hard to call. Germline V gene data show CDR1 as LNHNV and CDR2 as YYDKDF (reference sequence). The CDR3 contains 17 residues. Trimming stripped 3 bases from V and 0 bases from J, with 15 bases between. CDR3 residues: CATSSLWARGSGNTIYF. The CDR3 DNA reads TGTGCCACCAGCAGCCTTTGGGCCCGTGGCTCTGGAAACACCATATATTTT. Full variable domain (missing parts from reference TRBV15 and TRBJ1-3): DAMVIQNPRYQVTQFGKPVTLSCSQTLNHNVMYWYQQKSSQAPKLLFHYYDKDFNNEADTPDNFQSRRPNTSFCFLDIRSPGLGDTAMYLCATSSLWARGSGNTIYFGEGSWLTVV.

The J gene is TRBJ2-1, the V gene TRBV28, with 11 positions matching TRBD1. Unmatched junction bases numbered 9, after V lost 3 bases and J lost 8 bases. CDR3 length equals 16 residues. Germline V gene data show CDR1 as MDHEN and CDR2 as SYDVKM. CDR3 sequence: CASSFLEGTGGHEQFF. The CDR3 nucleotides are TGTGCCAGCAGTTTCTTGGAAGGGACAGGGGGGCATGAGCAGTTCTTC. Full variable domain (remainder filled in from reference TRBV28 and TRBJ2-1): DVKVTQSSRYLVKRTGEKVFLECVQDMDHENMFWYRQDPGLGLRLIYFSYDVKMKEKGDIPEGYSVSREKKERFSLILESASTNQTSMYLCASSFLEGTGGHEQFFGPGTRLTVL.

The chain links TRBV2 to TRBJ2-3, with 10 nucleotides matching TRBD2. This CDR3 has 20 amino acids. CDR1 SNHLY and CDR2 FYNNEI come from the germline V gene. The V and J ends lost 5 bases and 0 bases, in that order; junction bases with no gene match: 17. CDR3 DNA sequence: TGTGCCAGCAGTTACCTGTCCGTAGCGGGGGGCCCAGTCAGCACAGATACGCAGTATTTT. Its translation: CASSYLSVAGGPVSTDTQYF.

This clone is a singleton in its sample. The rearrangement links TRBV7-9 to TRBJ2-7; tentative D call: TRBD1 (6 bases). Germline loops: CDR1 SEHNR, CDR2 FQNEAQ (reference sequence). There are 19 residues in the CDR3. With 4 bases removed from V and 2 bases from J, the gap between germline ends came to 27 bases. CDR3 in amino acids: CASSYGTPPWVPRPYEQYF. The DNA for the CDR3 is TGTGCCAGCAGCTACGGGACACCCCCTTGGGTCCCGCGACCCTACGAGCAGTACTTC.

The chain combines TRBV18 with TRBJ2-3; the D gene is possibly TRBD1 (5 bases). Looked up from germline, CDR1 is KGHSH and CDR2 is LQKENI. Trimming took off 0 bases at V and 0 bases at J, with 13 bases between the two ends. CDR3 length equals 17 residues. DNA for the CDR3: TGTGCCAGCTCACCACCGTCCCCAGGGCCAAGCACAGATACGCAGTATTTT. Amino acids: CASSPPSPGPSTDTQYF.

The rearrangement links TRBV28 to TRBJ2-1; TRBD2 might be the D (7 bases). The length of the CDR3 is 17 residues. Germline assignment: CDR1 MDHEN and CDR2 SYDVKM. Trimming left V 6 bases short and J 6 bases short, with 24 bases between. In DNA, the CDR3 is TGTGCCAGCAGGAATTCCCTGGAGGGGGGGGCCCGCAATGAGCAGTTCTTC. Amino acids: CASRNSLEGGARNEQFF.

The CDR3 coding sequence is TGTGCCAGCAGCTTAGCGGAGGGAGGCAACGAGCAGTACTTC. Residues: CASSLAEGGNEQYF. The chain combines TRBV7-9 with TRBJ2-7, with D tentatively TRBD2 (6 bases). Deletions cut 0 bases from V and 5 bases from J, with 11 bases between. CDR3 length equals 14 residues. CDR1 is SEHNR, CDR2 FQNEAQ, per germline (reference sequence).

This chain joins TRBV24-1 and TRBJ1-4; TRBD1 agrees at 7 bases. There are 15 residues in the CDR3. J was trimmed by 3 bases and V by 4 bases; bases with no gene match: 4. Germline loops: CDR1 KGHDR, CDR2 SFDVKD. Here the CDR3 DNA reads TGTGCCACCAGTGACCGGGGACAGCCTAATGAAAAACTGTTTTTT. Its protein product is CATSDRGQPNEKLFF.

CDR3 loop: CASSLLTSLRYGYTF. CDR3 nucleotides: TGTGCCAGCAGTCTTCTAACCTCTCTAAGATATGGCTACACCTTC. V gene TRBV28 combines with J gene TRBJ1-2; D gene uncertain. CDR3 length: 15 amino acids. V gave up 5 bases and J gave up 5 bases, with 18 bases separating them. Germline lookup yields CDR1 MDHEN and CDR2 SYDVKM.

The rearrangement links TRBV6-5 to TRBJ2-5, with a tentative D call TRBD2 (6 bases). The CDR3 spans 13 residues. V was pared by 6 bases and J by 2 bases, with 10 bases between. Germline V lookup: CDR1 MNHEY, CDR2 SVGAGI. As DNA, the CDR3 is TGTGCCAGCAGGCGGACTATGCAAGAGACCCAGTACTTC. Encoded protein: CASRRTMQETQYF.

The DNA for the CDR3 is TGTGCCAGCAGTTCGCTAGGACAGGGGGCCGGCTATGGCTACACCTTC. Encoded protein: CASSSLGQGAGYGYTF. The V and J genes are TRBV28 and TRBJ1-2; 11 bases match TRBD1. The CDR3 is 16 residues long. Looked up from germline, CDR1 is MDHEN and CDR2 is SYDVKM. After removal of 4 bases from V and 4 bases from J, the junction contained 8 bases not matched to a gene.

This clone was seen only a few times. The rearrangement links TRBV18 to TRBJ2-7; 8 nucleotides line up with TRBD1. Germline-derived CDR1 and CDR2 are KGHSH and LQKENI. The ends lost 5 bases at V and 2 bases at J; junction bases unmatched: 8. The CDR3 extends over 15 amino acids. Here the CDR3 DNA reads TGTGCCAGCTCAGCGTCACAGGGGGACACCTACGAGCAGTACTTC. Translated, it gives CASSASQGDTYEQYF.

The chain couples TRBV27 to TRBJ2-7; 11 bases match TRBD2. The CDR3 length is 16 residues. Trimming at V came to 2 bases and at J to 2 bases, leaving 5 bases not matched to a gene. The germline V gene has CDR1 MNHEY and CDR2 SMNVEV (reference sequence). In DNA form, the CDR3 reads TGTGCCAGCAGTTTAGACATGGGACTAGCGGCCTACGAGCAGTACTTC. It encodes CASSLDMGLAAYEQYF.

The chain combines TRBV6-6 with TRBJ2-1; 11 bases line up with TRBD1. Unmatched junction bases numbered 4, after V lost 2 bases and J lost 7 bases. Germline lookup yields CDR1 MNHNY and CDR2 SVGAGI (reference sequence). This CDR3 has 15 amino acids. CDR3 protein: CASSYPDRGRNEQFF. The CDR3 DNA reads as TGTGCCAGCAGTTACCCGGACAGGGGGCGGAATGAGCAGTTCTTC.

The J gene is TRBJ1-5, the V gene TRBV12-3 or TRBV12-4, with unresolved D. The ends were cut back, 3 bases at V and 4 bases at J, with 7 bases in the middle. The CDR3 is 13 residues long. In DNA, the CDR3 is TGTGCCAGCAGTTTCGCCAGGAATCAGCCCCAGCATTTT. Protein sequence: CASSFARNQPQHF.